Given below is one TCR beta chain in context. Its specificity is not known. This sample was taken from a study of T cell repertoires in cytomegalovirus infection. On the study more broadly: HLA-B-restricted CMV epitopes that are well studied were used alongside recently identified HLA-C-restricted ones. Carrying CMV and the relevant HLA type showed in public TCR beta signatures. Points from the study as a whole: HLA-C-restricted, CMV-specific TCR beta clonotypes were dominant ex vivo. The cumulative frequency of public TCR beta families distinguished individuals who carried CMV together with the relevant HLA.

The V gene end was trimmed by 4 bases and the J gene end by 4 bases; junction bases not matched to a gene: 10. Looked up from germline, CDR1 is MNHNS and CDR2 is SASEGT. This CDR3 region has 16 residues. TCRdb processed the reads anew with MiXCR; each CDR3 protein has one entry. The repertoire consists of about 920,000 distinct CDR3 sequences, with 31% occurring once and the leading ten covering over 10%. This sequence joins TRBV6-1 and TRBJ1-1, with 9 positions matching TRBD1. Sequencing used cultured CD8+ T cells from PBMCs, obtained from culture after CMV antigen stimulation. This receptor was identified in a human donor in good health (CMV status not recorded). Some clones in this sample may be carry-over from other donors' samples. CDR3 nucleotides: TGTGCCAGCAGTGTCTTAGGGACAGGGTATACCACTGAAGCTTTCTTT. Translating gives CASSVLGTGYTTEAFF.